The 17 T cell receptor beta chains reported below all come from one sample, sequenced in a study of regulatory T cells in long-lasting Graves disease. Libraries of TCR beta came from iRepertoire HTBI primers plus Arm-PCR of CDR3 regions. TCRdb independently ran MiXCR on the multiplex PCR reads; one entry per CDR3 protein. The table records around 400,000 distinct CDR3 sequences, 20% to 30% of them present only once. Time point: persistent/refractory GD, antithyroid drugs over 5 years with positive TRAb. RNA isolated from PBMCs was used to make the TCR library. The sequencing used peripheral blood mononuclear cells (PBMCs), collected when the disease was refractory, from a patient treated with antithyroid drugs. These receptors all stem from a female donor with Graves disease.

CDR3 protein: CASSLEWDTDTQYF. The CDR3 coding sequence is TGTGCCAGCAGCTTAGAGTGGGACACAGATACGCAGTATTTT. This sequence joins TRBV7-2 and TRBJ2-3; D unresolved. CDR1 and CDR2 from the germline V gene are SGHTA and FQGNSA. The CDR3 length is 14 residues. V was cut by 1 base and J by 2 bases, with 7 bases left in between.

The rearrangement joins TRBV5-1 to TRBJ2-5; D is unresolved. The V and J ends lost 7 bases and 1 base respectively, with 11 bases between them. CDR3 length: 13 amino acids. The germline V gene encodes CDR1 SGHRS and CDR2 YFSETQ. CDR3 bases: TGCGCCAGCGCCATCTGGACCCAAGAGACCCAGTACTTC. Translated, it gives CASAIWTQETQYF.

CDR3 sequence (DNA): TGCAGTGCTGGCCCCGGGAGCGGTCAAAGCTCCTACGAGCAGTACTTC. It specifies CSAGPGSGQSSYEQYF. The chain has TRBV20-1 and TRBJ2-7, with a possible D match to TRBD2 (6 bases). The CDR3 covers 16 residues. Germline lookup yields CDR1 DFQATT and CDR2 SNEGSKA (reference sequence). Trimming cost V 5 bases and J 0 bases, with 20 bases left between them.

This rearrangement joins TRBV11-2 to TRBJ1-3, with D possibly being TRBD1 (6 bases). This CDR3 spans 16 amino acids. Germline assignment: CDR1 SGHAT and CDR2 FQNNGV. V was clipped by 5 bases and J by 0 bases, with 14 bases between them. This CDR3 is CASSLRGSSSGNTIYF. Written as DNA, the CDR3 is TGTGCCAGCAGCCTCAGGGGCTCAAGCTCTGGAAACACCATATATTTT.

This clonotype showed up just a few times. The V and J genes are TRBV7-9 and TRBJ2-5, with TRBD2 as a possible D gene (6 bases). This CDR3 has 15 residues. Germline CDR1 is SEHNR and CDR2 is FQNEAQ (reference sequence). Trimming removed 5 bases at V and 1 base at J, with 14 bases between. CDR3 DNA: TGTGCCAGCAGCAACCTAGCGTCCCGCCAAGAGACCCAGTACTTC. Residues: CASSNLASRQETQYF.

The chain has TRBV20-1 and TRBJ1-5; weak D call: TRBD1 (6 bases). Germline V gene data show CDR1 as DFQATT and CDR2 as SNEGSKA (reference sequence). V lost 5 bases and J lost 6, with 23 bases in between. This CDR3 region has 16 residues. CDR3 nucleotide sequence: TGCAGTGCTGCACCCGGTGGGACATTGGTTGTTCAGCCCCAGCATTTT. Translation gives CSAAPGGTLVVQPQHF.

This clonotype came up many times. The rearrangement uses TRBV2 and TRBJ2-7, with unresolved D. The CDR3 contains 11 residues. With 2 bases removed from V and 2 bases from J, the gap between germline ends came to 1 base. The germline V gene encodes CDR1 SNHLY and CDR2 FYNNEI. CDR3 sequence reads: CASSEPYEQYF. In DNA form, the CDR3 reads TGTGCCAGCAGTGAACCCTACGAGCAGTACTTC. Variable domain in full (rest from reference TRBV2 and TRBJ2-7): EPEVTQTPSHQVTQMGQEVILRCVPISNHLYFYWYRQILGQKVEFLVSFYNNEISEKSEIFDDQFSVERPDGSNFTLKIRSTKLEDSAMYFCASSEPYEQYFGPGTRLTVT.

This clonotype was counted between two and nine times. The gene calls are TRBV30 and TRBJ2-5; 7 positions match TRBD1. The trim removed 0 bases at V and 5 bases at J, leaving 6 bases unmatched. This CDR3 comprises 14 residues. In germline, CDR1 is GTSNPN, CDR2 SVGIG (reference sequence). The CDR3 protein is CAWSVRGGRETQYF. The CDR3 nucleotides read TGTGCCTGGAGTGTACGAGGGGGCCGGGAGACCCAGTACTTC.

V usage is TRBV19 and J usage is TRBJ2-1; 11 bases are a match to TRBD2. V shed 5 bases, J shed 8 bases, and the junction held 8 bases outside the gene matches. CDR1 is LNHDA, CDR2 SQIVND, per germline (reference sequence). This CDR3 spans 15 amino acids. Here the CDR3 reads CASSLTSGRRDEQFF. CDR3 nucleotide sequence: TGTGCCAGTAGTCTTACTAGCGGGAGACGGGATGAGCAGTTCTTC.

This clonotype was counted between two and nine times. The V gene is TRBV20-1, the J gene TRBJ1-1, with TRBD1 matching 7 bases. Germline-derived CDR1 and CDR2 are DFQATT and SNEGSKA (reference sequence). The V segment lost 3 bases and the J segment 1 base; nucleotides outside the gene matches: 2. The CDR3 runs 13 residues. Here the CDR3 reads CSARGQKNTEAFF. In DNA form, the CDR3 reads TGCAGTGCTAGGGGACAGAAGAACACTGAAGCTTTCTTT.

On this clonotype: A read error is likely, as this CDR3 ends without the conserved phenylalanine or tryptophan. The chain links TRBV2 to TRBJ2-7; the D gene is possibly TRBD1 (5 bases). Germline-derived CDR1 and CDR2 are SNHLY and FYNNEI. The V end was cut by 1 base, the J end by 0 bases, with 10 bases between. This CDR3 is 15 amino acids long. CDR3 amino acids: CASSEEGVPSYEQYL. In nucleotides, the CDR3 is TGTGCCAGCAGTGAAGAAGGGGTCCCCTCCTACGAGCAGTACCTC.

This clonotype was counted ten times or more. The rearrangement uses TRBV28 and TRBJ1-2; 8 nucleotides agree with TRBD1. Losses at the gene ends were 7 bases for V and 5 bases for J; bases not matched to a gene: 9. The length of the CDR3 is 14 residues. Germline CDR1 MDHEN, CDR2 SYDVKM. The CDR3 DNA sequence: TGTGCCAGCAAAACAGGGGGAATGGAATATGGCTACACCTTC. Amino acid sequence: CASKTGGMEYGYTF.

The chain combines TRBV2 with TRBJ2-1; TRBD2 matches 9 bases. V was clipped by 2 bases and J by 3 bases; unmatched bases: 2. Germline CDR1 and CDR2: SNHLY and FYNNEI. CDR3 length: 15 amino acids. The DNA of the CDR3 is TGTGCCAGCAGTGAACTAGCGGGATTCTACAATGAGCAGTTCTTC. Translated, it gives CASSELAGFYNEQFF.

This chain uses TRBV20-1 with TRBJ1-3; 8 positions match TRBD1. J was trimmed by 0 bases and V by 2 bases; bases with no gene match: 15. Per the germline V gene, CDR1 is DFQATT and CDR2 is SNEGSKA (reference sequence). CDR3 length: 19 residues. This chain's CDR3 is CSARPWDRSATVSGNTIYF. Written as DNA, the CDR3 is TGCAGTGCTAGACCCTGGGACAGGTCGGCGACCGTCTCTGGAAACACCATATATTTT.

There are many counts of this clonotype. The V call is TRBV11-3, the J call TRBJ2-3, with a tentative D call TRBD1 (8 bases). Germline loops: CDR1 SGHNT, CDR2 YENEEA. V was cut by 5 bases and J by 3 bases, with 18 bases left in between. The CDR3 covers 16 residues. CDR3 amino acids: CASSIQGGTGTDTQYF. As DNA, the CDR3 is TGTGCCAGCAGCATACAGGGGGGGACTGGAACAGATACGCAGTATTTT.

There are many counts of this clonotype. V is TRBV28 and J is TRBJ2-5, with D hard to call. Trimming pared 3 bases from V and 3 bases from J, leaving 17 bases between. The CDR3 totals 16 residues. Per germline, CDR1 MDHEN and CDR2 SYDVKM. The CDR3 is CASSFLARALKETQYF. The DNA for the CDR3 is TGTGCCAGCAGTTTTTTAGCTAGGGCTTTGAAAGAGACCCAGTACTTC.

This clonotype was seen only a few times. The chain links TRBV24-1 to TRBJ1-1; TRBD1 matches at 7 bases. Germline V gives CDR1 KGHDR, CDR2 SFDVKD. The CDR3 is 14 residues long. V was clipped by 5 bases and J by 2 bases; unmatched bases: 4. The CDR3 loop is CATSGGTVNTEAFF. CDR3 coding DNA: TGTGCCACCAGTGGGGGGACAGTTAACACTGAAGCTTTCTTT.